The T cell receptor (beta chain) described here comes from a study of T-cell memory formation after mild COVID-19. About the study: Clustering of TCRs was largely donor specific. Study conclusions and caveats: CD4+ contracting clones were mainly CM and EM; CD8+ ones, EMRA.

TCRdb ran MiXCR on the 5' RACE reads and lists one entry per CDR3 protein. The sample includes 450,000 or so distinct CDR3 sequences, around a quarter of them seen just once. For this clonotype: Its specificity is unknown.

The ends lost 6 bases at V and 5 bases at J; junction bases unmatched: 8. The CDR3 loop spans 15 amino acids. This clonotype was obtained from an adult woman who had mild COVID-19 (a few samples of this study predate the infection). Cell type and time point are not known. This rearrangement joins TRBV12-3 or TRBV12-4 to TRBJ2-3, with TRBD2 matching over 10 bases. Sequencing used PBMCs or a T cell subset sorted from them (not recorded which). CDR3 residues: CASSPPAGGQDTQYF. DNA for the CDR3: TGTGCCAGCAGCCCTCCAGCGGGGGGGCAAGATACGCAGTATTTT.